This T cell receptor (beta chain) was sequenced for a study of blood T cell repertoires in COVID-19. On the study more broadly: There were acute and convalescent COVID-19 samples, and they came from the United States, Italy and Spain. Sources were T cells, B-cell-depleted T cells, or PBMCs; the material itself was cDNA or gDNA.

CDR1 is MNHEY and CDR2 is SVGEGT in the germline V gene. The J segment lost 2 bases and the V segment lost 0 bases, leaving 10 bases of the junction unmatched. This CDR3 comprises 18 residues. Under the authors' procedure: Nucleated cell counts were estimated from reference gene primer amplification. Profiling relied on immunoSEQ multiplex PCR, and the TCRdb table lists in-frame clones only, not all of them. For V, J and clone size, that table is used; D and trimming come from the DNA. Of 140,000 or so clones listed, around nine tenths are singletons. The specimen was peripheral blood. This rearrangement joins TRBV6-2 or TRBV6-3 to TRBJ2-3; 8 nucleotides align to TRBD2. The TCR was taken from a woman in her forties or fifties with active or convalescent COVID-19. The DNA of the CDR3 is TGTGCCAGCAGTTACTCTGGACGGACTAGCCCACTCACAGATACGCAGTATTTT. Protein product: CASSYSGRTSPLTDTQYF.